The clone carrying this T cell receptor beta chain was seen ten or more times. Its antigen remains unknown. This entry is derived from a study of T-cell memory formation after mild COVID-19. Study in general: TCR clusters were mostly confined to one donor each.

A 5'RACE reaction primed in the constant segment made cDNA libraries of TCR alpha and TCR beta, and these carried sample barcodes and UMIs. TCRdb re-called the 5' RACE reads with MiXCR, one entry per CDR3 protein. The sample holds 200,000 to 250,000 distinct CDR3 sequences, roughly 10% seen once. Findings of the study overall: Within pre-infection memory, some responding clones were found, suggesting cross-reactive memory joined.

The germline CDR1 and CDR2 sequences are DFQATT and SNEGSKA (reference sequence). This CDR3 contains 15 residues. Trimming removed 0 bases from V and 2 bases from J; junction bases left unmatched: 3. The sequencing sample was made of PBMCs or a T cell subset sorted from them (not recorded which). The receptor was isolated from a man aged 18 to 30 who had mild COVID-19 (a few samples of this study predate the infection). Cell type and time point are not known. The chain is built from TRBV20-1 and TRBJ2-1, with TRBD2 identical over 8 bases. CDR3 protein: CSARDERETYNEQFF. For the CDR3, the DNA is TGCAGTGCTAGAGATGAGCGGGAGACCTACAATGAGCAGTTCTTC.